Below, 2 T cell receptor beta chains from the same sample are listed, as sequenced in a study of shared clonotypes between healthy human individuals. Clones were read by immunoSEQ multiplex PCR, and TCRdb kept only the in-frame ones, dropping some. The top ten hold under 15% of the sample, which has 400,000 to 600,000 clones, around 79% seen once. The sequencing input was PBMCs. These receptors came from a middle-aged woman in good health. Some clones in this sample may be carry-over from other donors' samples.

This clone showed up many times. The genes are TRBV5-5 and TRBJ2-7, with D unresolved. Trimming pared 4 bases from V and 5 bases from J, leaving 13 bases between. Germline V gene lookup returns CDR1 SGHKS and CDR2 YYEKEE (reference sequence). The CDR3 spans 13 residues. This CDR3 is CASSAGRSDEQYF. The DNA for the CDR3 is TGTGCCAGCAGCGCTGGACGGTCCGACGAGCAGTACTTC.

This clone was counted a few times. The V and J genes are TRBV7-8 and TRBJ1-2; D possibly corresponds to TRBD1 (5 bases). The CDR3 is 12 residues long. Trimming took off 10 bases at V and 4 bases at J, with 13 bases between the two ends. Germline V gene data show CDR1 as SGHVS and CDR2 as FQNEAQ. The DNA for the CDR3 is TGTGCCACGTTGGGGGTTGGCTATGGCTACACCTTC. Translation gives CATLGVGYGYTF.